This paragraph covers one T cell receptor beta chain sequence. This receptor's antigen is unknown. No base qualities exist here, and no much larger clone lies one base off it. TCR CDR3 regions were amplified from genomic DNA by multiplex PCR using the deep immunoSEQ assay. For each cell subset, the extracted genomic DNA was distributed evenly across all wells of several immunoSEQ 96-well plates, and each plate served as one replicate. For sorted subsets, roughly 0.2 ug genomic DNA, equal to 30,000 to 35,000 T cell genomes, was loaded into each replicate PCR. Purified libraries were measured with a Qubit 3.0 fluorometer, size-checked on a Bioanalyzer 2100, and measured again with the KAPA Library Quantification kit. Every immunoSEQ 96-well plate was sequenced on a dedicated single-read 150-cycle Illumina NextSeq 550 flow cell. In the source study's methods: Because the immunoSEQ output included only junctional sequences and no quality scores, the filtering could not be the same as the filtering used for full-length reads. Sequences were annotated with PyIR, a Python wrapper for IgBLAST v1.9, using IMGT germline references to assign V/J genes and CDR3. Any read was removed if the V/J assignment was weak (E-value above 1e-6), the CDR3 was missing, or the read contained stop codons, out-of-frame junctions, or ambiguous translated residues. V3J clonotypes were defined as sequences sharing an identical inferred V gene, J gene, and CDR3 amino acid sequence. To compute the percentage overlap between repertoires, the number of shared unique clonotypes was divided by the size of the smaller repertoire. Three approaches were used to assess repertoire richness: RTK rarefaction, the Chao1 estimator, and Recon v2.1 estimates of unobserved clonotypes. Generation probabilities were computed with OLGA for all TCRbeta clonotypes obtained by the gDNA method from a few donors. The source is immuneACCESS, and TCRdb retained only in-frame sequences with V and J called. Part of the clones is not carried over; for the studies checked, unresolved V genes explain less than half of this, and the remainder is unexplained. The D gene and trimming were derived from the DNA, and the V and J assignments and clone size from that table. The sample profile shows roughly 1,800,000 clones; less than 95% of them were found once. Around 1% of the sample is held by the ten biggest clonotypes.

This entry is derived from a study of shared clonotypes between healthy human individuals (dated by TCRdb to between 2020 and 2021). At the level of the whole study: Two women and three men aged 18 to 49 years were included in the cohort. Between about 0.94 and 10 billion PBMCs per donor were obtained by leukapheresis. Per donor, three plates each were used for CD4 naive and CD4 memory, two for CD8 naive, and one for CD8 memory. To increase sequencing depth and limit assay-specific biases, different laboratories used diverse techniques to prepare libraries and sequence TCR repertoires. The study deeply sequenced blood TCR repertoires of several healthy adults to estimate repertoire size and the extent of clonotype sharing between individuals. The investigation overall reported the following: Based on pairwise subsampling, the degree of clonotype sharing among donors was expected to be affected by sequencing depth. Compared with non-shared clonotypes, clonotypes shared by all four sorted-subset donors had higher generation probabilities. Sampling was restricted to blood, and TCR repertoires in tissues likely differ from the TCR repertoires found in blood. Because the study included only a small number of donors, the genetic and exposure-history diversity represented was limited. When a few donors were compared, the shared fraction of clonotypes was around 5% for naive CD4, 3.5% for naive CD8, 2% to 2.5% for memory CD4, and 0.4% for memory CD8. Even with the large sequencing depth, rarefaction of the sorted-subset datasets indicated that sequencing was incomplete. Larger estimated clonotype richness was generally found for naive subsets than for memory subsets.

CD8 naive samples were obtained by positive selection for CCR7 among CD45RO-negative cells, yielding a CD45RA+CCR7+ population from which TemRA cells were excluded. The donors were healthy, HIV-negative adults with no recently reported acute infections or vaccinations. Every donor was a Caucasian adult living in Nashville, Tennessee, USA. After blood collection by leukapheresis, PBMCs were isolated using Ficoll-Histopaque density gradient centrifugation and then cryopreserved in the vapor phase of liquid nitrogen. Analytical flow cytometry was used to check the purity and quantity of every magnetically sorted T cell population. Genomic DNA was isolated from every sorted fraction and measured by UV absorbance on a Nanodrop 2000c. As encoded in the germline V gene, CDR1 is SGHTA while CDR2 is FQGNSA. The CDR3 spans 13 residues, from the cysteine through the phenylalanine. The CDR3 DNA has 39 bases and is translated from base 1. Compared with germline, V lacks 3 bases and J lacks 3 bases; bases without a gene match: 2.

The chain couples TRBV7-2 to TRBJ2-7; the central 7 bases match TRBD2. The specimen was naive CD8+ T cells sorted from blood. The sample's cell subset or site label, decoded: CD45RA+CCR7+. The TCR was taken from a man aged 18-30 years in good health. The CDR3 protein is CASSFRDYYEQYF. The DNA sequence is as follows: TGTGCCAGCAGCTTCCGGGACTACTACGAGCAGTACTTC.